The next 30 T cell receptor beta chains were all read from a single sample in a study of monozygotic twins with inflammatory bowel disease. From its re-call of the 5' RACE reads, TCRdb lists each CDR3 protein once, without DNA. The sample table sets out around 220,000 distinct CDR3 sequences. The sequencing input was blood. These receptors all come from a human donor with ulcerative colitis or Crohn's disease, or a healthy co-twin of an affected twin (not recorded which).

The chain couples TRBV12-3 or TRBV12-4 to TRBJ2-1. The CDR3 consists of 15 residues. CDR3 region: CASIEDRGSYNEQFF.

The chain couples TRBV3-1 to TRBJ2-7. CDR3 length: 14 residues. Germline CDR1 is LGHDT and CDR2 is YNNKEL (reference sequence). The CDR3 region is CASSQAQGPYEQYF.

The V and J genes are TRBV19 and TRBJ2-1. There are 14 residues in the CDR3. Germline V gives CDR1 LNHDA, CDR2 SQIVND (reference sequence). The CDR3 loop reads CASSIGLSYNEQFF.

V and J are TRBV5-5 and TRBJ1-6. This CDR3 contains 14 residues. CDR1 and CDR2 (germline): SGHKS, YYEKEE (reference sequence). The CDR3: CASSFKLQNSPLHF.

The V and J genes are TRBV9 and TRBJ2-7; TCRdb proposes TRBD2, but this gene call is untestable without DNA. The CDR3 has 13 amino acids. CDR1 and CDR2 from the germline V gene are SGDLS and YYNGEE. The CDR3 is CASSVGGSYEQYF. The complete variable domain, with remaining parts taken from reference TRBV9 and TRBJ2-7, reads DSGVTQTPKHLITATGQRVTLRCSPRSGDLSVYWYQQSLDQGLQFLIQYYNGEERAKGNILERFSAQQFPDLHSELNLSSLELGDSALYFCASSVGGSYEQYFGPGTRLTVT.

J is TRBJ2-1 and V is TRBV6-5; TCRdb returns TRBD2, unconfirmable since there is no DNA. Germline lookup yields CDR1 MNHEY and CDR2 SVGAGI. The CDR3 extends over 17 amino acids. The CDR3 here is CASSYRFAGGPRYEQFF.

The chain employs TRBV6-6 and TRBJ2-2; the D call of TRBD2 rests on TCRdb alone, since no DNA is present to check it. Germline CDR1 and CDR2: MNHNY and SVGAGI (reference sequence). This CDR3 region has 13 residues. The CDR3 sequence: CASSSGLSGELFF.

J is TRBJ1-4 and V is TRBV5-6. Germline lookup yields CDR1 SGHDT and CDR2 YYEEEE. This CDR3 has 13 residues. The CDR3 here is CASSSSSTEKLFF.

CDR3 residues: CASSIEGGISNQPQHF. The J gene is TRBJ1-5, the V gene TRBV19; TCRdb names TRBD1, which stays unverified in the absence of DNA. Germline loops: CDR1 LNHDA, CDR2 SQIVND (reference sequence). This CDR3 comprises 16 residues.

The rearrangement uses TRBV9 and TRBJ2-3. Germline V gene sequence: CDR1 SGDLS, CDR2 YYNGEE. The CDR3 consists of 15 residues. CDR3 residues: CASSVEGLERDTQYF.

The J gene is TRBJ2-2, the V gene TRBV20-1. The germline V gene encodes CDR1 DFQATT and CDR2 SNEGSKA (reference sequence). The CDR3 spans 13 residues. CDR3 protein: CSASSLNTGELFF.

The chain has TRBV5-1 and TRBJ1-3. Germline assignment: CDR1 SGHRS and CDR2 YFSETQ. CDR3 length equals 15 residues. The CDR3 loop is CASSLVGHSGNTIYF.

J is TRBJ2-2 and V is TRBV20-1; the D call from TCRdb, TRBD2, cannot be confirmed without DNA. The length of the CDR3 is 15 residues. CDR1 is DFQATT and CDR2 is SNEGSKA in the germline V gene (reference sequence). CDR3 in amino acids: CSAYTGTTGTGELFF.

J is TRBJ2-1 and V is TRBV12-3 or TRBV12-4; with no DNA, the TCRdb D assignment of TRBD2 cannot be verified. The length of the CDR3 is 18 residues. The CDR3: CASSPTSGGNRLYNEQFF.

The chain employs TRBV5-5 and TRBJ2-7. Germline V gives CDR1 SGHKS, CDR2 YYEKEE (reference sequence). The CDR3 totals 15 residues. CDR3 sequence reads: CASSLVFARPYEQYF.

The chain recombines TRBV7-2 with TRBJ2-1; TCRdb proposes TRBD1, but this gene call is untestable without DNA. This CDR3 is 15 amino acids long. Per the germline V gene, CDR1 is SGHTA and CDR2 is FQGNSA. CDR3 amino acids: CASSLAGILGVGPFF.

The chain is built from TRBV6-5 and TRBJ2-7. The CDR3 spans 15 residues. Looked up from germline, CDR1 is MNHEY and CDR2 is SVGAGI. The CDR3 sequence is CASSYSRESGYEQYF.

The chain joins TRBV20-1 to TRBJ2-1; TCRdb returns TRBD1, unconfirmable since there is no DNA. CDR1 DFQATT and CDR2 SNEGSKA come from the germline V gene (reference sequence). There are 14 residues in the CDR3. CDR3 region: CSARGQGAVGEQFF.

V usage is TRBV20-1 and J usage is TRBJ1-1; TCRdb's assignment of TRBD1 cannot be checked, as there is no DNA. The CDR3 is 15 residues long. In germline, CDR1 is DFQATT, CDR2 SNEGSKA (reference sequence). The CDR3 here is CSAKPGTAMNTEAFF.

The rearrangement joins TRBV11-2 to TRBJ2-3; the TCRdb call, TRBD1, lacks DNA for checking. This CDR3 spans 16 amino acids. CDR1 is SGHAT and CDR2 is FQNNGV in the germline V gene. CDR3 in amino acids: CASSLSGQGSTDTQYF.

The V call is TRBV6-5, the J call TRBJ2-7; TCRdb proposes TRBD1, but this gene call is untestable without DNA. The CDR3 has 15 residues. Germline V gene sequence: CDR1 MNHEY, CDR2 SVGAGI. This chain's CDR3 is CASSSLTDGALQQYF.

The chain couples TRBV5-1 to TRBJ2-2. Germline V gene sequence: CDR1 SGHRS, CDR2 YFSETQ. The CDR3 contains 14 residues. The CDR3 loop is CASRSSSNTGELFF.

This chain joins TRBV12-3 or TRBV12-4 and TRBJ1-1; TCRdb indicates TRBD1, and absent DNA this call remains unverified. CDR3 length equals 13 residues. This chain's CDR3 is CASSSRASTEAFF.

V gene TRBV27 combines with J gene TRBJ1-1; with no DNA, the TCRdb D assignment of TRBD1 cannot be verified. From germline, CDR1 is MNHEY and CDR2 SMNVEV (reference sequence). This CDR3 is 15 amino acids long. This chain's CDR3 is CASSQGTTQNTEAFF.

The J gene is TRBJ2-7, the V gene TRBV7-9; TCRdb's D call, TRBD1, is unchecked because there is no DNA. This CDR3 spans 15 amino acids. Germline CDR1 reads SEHNR; CDR2 reads FQNEAQ (reference sequence). CDR3 sequence reads: CASSLVENLAREQYF.

J is TRBJ1-4 and V is TRBV4-3. The germline V gene encodes CDR1 LGHNA and CDR2 YSLEER. The CDR3 loop spans 14 amino acids. CDR3: CASSHLLRDEKLFF.

V gene TRBV4-3 combines with J gene TRBJ1-4. This CDR3 spans 14 amino acids. Germline CDR1 LGHNA, CDR2 YSLEER. CDR3 sequence: CASSSREDNEKLFF.

The chain carries TRBV28 and TRBJ2-3; without DNA, the TCRdb call of TRBD1 cannot be checked. The CDR3 is 13 amino acids. Germline-derived CDR1 and CDR2 are MDHEN and SYDVKM. CDR3 in amino acids: CASRIQGVDTQYF.

V gene TRBV12-3 or TRBV12-4 combines with J gene TRBJ1-1; TCRdb calls TRBD1, which cannot be checked without DNA. The CDR3 is 14 amino acids. CDR3 region: CASSYSTGWGEAFF.

This chain links TRBV5-6 with TRBJ1-1. CDR1 is SGHDT and CDR2 is YYEEEE in the germline V gene. The CDR3 is 14 amino acids. This CDR3 is CASSWVLLNTEAFF. Full variable domain (outside the CDR3, taken from reference TRBV5-6 and TRBJ1-1): DAGVTQSPTHLIKTRGQQVTLRCSPKSGHDTVSWYQQALGQGPQFIFQYYEEEERQRGNFPDRFSGHQFPNYSSELNVNALLLGDSALYLCASSWVLLNTEAFFGQGTRLTVV.